The 29 T cell receptor beta chains reported below all come from one sample, sequenced in a study of shared clonotypes between healthy human individuals. Some clones are missing from TCRdb's copy, which holds only in-frame ones; the method was immunoSEQ multiplex PCR. The data contain over a million clones, around 97% of them singletons. Source material: naive CD4+ T cells sorted from blood. Subset specified: CD45RA+ positively selected. The receptors stem from a man between 25 and 39 years old in good health.

The V gene is TRBV7-6, the J gene TRBJ1-2; D is possibly TRBD1 (5 bases). Per germline, CDR1 SGHVS and CDR2 FNYEAQ. Trimming removed 4 bases at V and 3 bases at J, with 15 bases between. This CDR3 region has 15 residues. DNA of the CDR3: TGTGCCAGCAGCTCGCCAGGGACGGTGGACTATGGCTACACCTTC. This sequence encodes CASSSPGTVDYGYTF.

Here the CDR3 DNA reads TGTGCCAGCAGGTCTCTATACAGGGATACTGAAGCTTTCTTT. Its protein is CASRSLYRDTEAFF. The chain couples TRBV27 to TRBJ1-1; tentative D call: TRBD1 (6 bases). The germline V gene has CDR1 MNHEY and CDR2 SMNVEV (reference sequence). The CDR3 extends over 14 amino acids. Trimming shortened V by 6 bases and J by 5 bases, and 16 bases separated the two germline ends.

V gene TRBV11-2 combines with J gene TRBJ2-1; 8 nucleotides align to TRBD1. The V gene end was trimmed by 3 bases and the J gene end by 4 bases; junction bases not matched to a gene: 11. The CDR3 has 17 amino acids. The germline V gene encodes CDR1 SGHAT and CDR2 FQNNGV. CDR3 bases: TGTGCCAGCAGCTTCTTACAGGGGGATCCAGCGTACAATGAGCAGTTCTTC. Translated, it gives CASSFLQGDPAYNEQFF.

This chain uses TRBV7-9 with TRBJ1-1, with D unresolved. V lost 1 base to trimming and J lost 1 base, with 10 bases between them. Germline V lookup: CDR1 SEHNR, CDR2 FQNEAQ (reference sequence). The CDR3 spans 15 residues. The CDR3: CASSLGPTRNTEAFF. Written as DNA, the CDR3 is TGTGCCAGCAGCTTAGGTCCGACAAGGAACACTGAAGCTTTCTTT.

This clone was detected only once. At the DNA level, this CDR3 is encoded by other sequences in the same sample as well. This chain links TRBV6-5 with TRBJ1-3; unclear D gene. CDR3 length: 15 residues. Trimming left V 2 bases short and J 0 bases short, with 8 bases between. CDR1 and CDR2 (germline): MNHEY, SVGAGI. In nucleotides, the CDR3 is TGTGCCAGCAGTTACGGTGCTAACTCTGGAAACACCATATATTTT. Translating gives CASSYGANSGNTIYF.

This chain joins TRBV11-2 and TRBJ2-2; D unresolved. The CDR3 runs 11 residues. Germline CDR1 SGHAT, CDR2 FQNNGV. Trimming removed 7 bases from V and 9 bases from J, with 9 bases in between. In nucleotides, the CDR3 is TGTGCCAGCAACCCATCCCGGGAGCTGTTTTTT. The encoded protein is CASNPSRELFF. Supplemented by reference TRBV11-2 and TRBJ2-2, the full variable domain reads EAGVAQSPRYKIIEKRQSVAFWCNPISGHATLYWYQQILGQGPKLLIQFQNNGVVDDSQLPKDRFSAERLKGVDSTLKIQPAKLEDSAVYLCASNPSRELFFGEGSRLTVL.

This sequence joins TRBV6-1 and TRBJ1-1; TRBD1 is a possible D gene (5 bases). The length of the CDR3 is 13 residues. Germline V gene sequence: CDR1 MNHNS, CDR2 SASEGT. Trimming left V 7 bases short and J 1 base short, with 10 bases between. The DNA of the CDR3 is TGTGCCAGCACCCCAGGGTCGAACACTGAAGCTTTCTTT. Protein: CASTPGSNTEAFF.

The V call is TRBV5-4, the J call TRBJ2-7, with 16 bases aligning to TRBD2. Germline trimming cut 4 bases from V and 5 bases from J; bases unmatched to any gene: 6. The CDR3 spans 16 residues. The V gene's germline CDR1 is SGHNT and CDR2 YYREEE (reference sequence). The CDR3 DNA reads as TGTGCCAGCAGCGCCGGGACTAGCGGGAGGGAGGACGAGCAGTACTTC. Its translation: CASSAGTSGREDEQYF.

A word on this clone: This sample includes further DNA sequences coding for the same CDR3. The J gene is TRBJ2-7, the V gene TRBV29-1, with 11 bases aligning to TRBD1. This CDR3 is built from 14 residues. Looked up from germline, CDR1 is SQVTM and CDR2 is ANQGSEA. V gave up 4 bases and J gave up 2 bases; unmatched junction bases: 4. The chain's CDR3 is CSVAPGQGAYEQYF. CDR3 nucleotides: TGCAGCGTTGCCCCGGGACAGGGGGCCTACGAGCAGTACTTC.

This sequence joins TRBV7-3 and TRBJ2-5; tentative D call: TRBD1 (5 bases). V was pared by 4 bases and J by 3 bases, with 9 bases between. The germline V gene has CDR1 SGHTA and CDR2 FQGTGA. The CDR3 length is 13 residues. The CDR3 DNA is TGTGCCAGCAGCTCAGACAGAAAAGAGACCCAGTACTTC. Amino acids: CASSSDRKETQYF. The entire variable domain, with the rest obtained from reference TRBV7-3 and TRBJ2-5, is as follows: GAGVSQTPSNKVTEKGKYVELRCDPISGHTALYWYRQSLGQGPEFLIYFQGTGAADDSGLPNDRFFAVRPEGSVSTLKIQRTERGDSAVYLCASSSDRKETQYFGPGTRLLVL.

As DNA, the CDR3 is TGTGCCAGCAGTACGATTCGACTAGCGGGAGACGCATACGAGCAGTACTTC. It is translated as CASSTIRLAGDAYEQYF. The V call is TRBV27, the J call TRBJ2-7; 12 bases line up with TRBD2. There are 17 residues in the CDR3. Trimming cost V 5 bases and J 4 bases; bases outside gene matches: 12. The germline V gene encodes CDR1 MNHEY and CDR2 SMNVEV (reference sequence).

The rearrangement joins TRBV5-1 to TRBJ2-7; TRBD1 matches 9 bases. The CDR3 contains 15 residues. V shed 4 bases, J shed 6 bases, and the junction held 11 bases outside the gene matches. The germline CDR1 and CDR2 sequences are SGHRS and YFSETQ. The CDR3 DNA reads TGCGCCAGCAGCAGGGGACAGGGTGGCCCCGGCGAGCAGTACTTC. It specifies CASSRGQGGPGEQYF.

The chain combines TRBV6-5 with TRBJ1-5; D unclear. The CDR3 length is 13 residues. Trimming took 6 bases from V and 4 from J, leaving 10 bases between them. From germline, CDR1 is MNHEY and CDR2 SVGAGI. Here the CDR3 DNA reads TGTGCCAGCAGCCCCTTAAATAATCAGCCCCAGCATTTT. Amino acid sequence: CASSPLNNQPQHF.

The gene calls are TRBV2 and TRBJ2-3; 7 nucleotides align to TRBD1. CDR3 length: 13 residues. Trimming took 7 bases from V and 3 from J; bases not matched to a gene: 4. Germline values: CDR1 SNHLY, CDR2 FYNNEI. CDR3 in DNA: TGTGCCAGCATGGACAGGTTAACAGATACGCAGTATTTT. It yields the protein CASMDRLTDTQYF. Based on the CDR3 plus reference TRBV2 and TRBJ2-3, the full variable domain is EPEVTQTPSHQVTQMGQEVILRCVPISNHLYFYWYRQILGQKVEFLVSFYNNEISEKSEIFDDQFSVERPDGSNFTLKIRSTKLEDSAMYFCASMDRLTDTQYFGPGTRLTVL.

This chain joins TRBV5-1 and TRBJ2-5; D tentatively reads TRBD1 or TRBD2 (7 bases each). Trimming stripped 3 bases from V and 10 bases from J, with 13 bases between. Per the germline V gene, CDR1 is SGHRS and CDR2 is YFSETQ. This CDR3 spans 12 amino acids. The CDR3 DNA reads TGCGCCAGCAGCTCTACAGGGGAGGGCCAGTACTTC. Protein: CASSSTGEGQYF.

V and J are TRBV28 and TRBJ1-5; D gene ambiguous. CDR3 size: 11 residues. Trimming removed 3 bases from V and 9 bases from J, with 6 bases in between. CDR1 and CDR2 (germline): MDHEN, SYDVKM. The CDR3 DNA sequence: TGTGCCAGCAGTTTTAATGGGCCCCAGCATTTT. It encodes CASSFNGPQHF.

This chain connects TRBV10-3 to TRBJ2-7; D remains ambiguous. Trimming pared 3 bases from V and 0 bases from J, leaving 9 bases between. The CDR3 length is 14 residues. Germline V lookup: CDR1 ENHRY, CDR2 SYGVKD. The CDR3 loop is CAISDLGYSYEQYF. CDR3 DNA: TGTGCCATCAGTGATTTAGGATACTCCTACGAGCAGTACTTC.

The chain has TRBV5-1 and TRBJ1-2; TRBD1 aligns across 8 bases. From germline, CDR1 is SGHRS and CDR2 YFSETQ. CDR3 size: 15 residues. The J segment lost 4 bases and the V segment lost 4 bases, leaving 9 bases of the junction unmatched. CDR3 sequence: CASSALTGEGYGYTF. Written as DNA, the CDR3 is TGCGCCAGCAGCGCCCTGACAGGGGAAGGCTATGGCTACACCTTC.

This chain joins TRBV6-5 and TRBJ2-2; D may be TRBD1 (6 bases). The germline gives CDR1 MNHEY, CDR2 SVGAGI. V was shortened by 5 bases and J by 5 bases, with 15 bases between the two germline ends. The length of the CDR3 is 15 residues. CDR3: CASSPQPQGTGELFF. CDR3 bases: TGTGCCAGCAGTCCTCAACCCCAGGGGACCGGGGAGCTGTTTTTT.

The V call is TRBV12-5, the J call TRBJ2-1; no clear D. V was cut by 2 bases and J by 9 bases, with 5 bases left in between. The CDR3 runs 11 residues. The germline V gene encodes CDR1 LGHNT and CDR2 FRNRAP. CDR3 sequence: CASGLLGEQFF. The CDR3 DNA sequence: TGTGCTAGTGGTTTGTTGGGTGAGCAGTTCTTC.

The sample holds a few counts of this clone. The chain links TRBV6-1 to TRBJ1-5, with no clear D. Looked up from germline, CDR1 is MNHNS and CDR2 is SASEGT. The CDR3 totals 13 residues. V was pared by 6 bases and J by 0 bases, with 6 bases between. CDR3 DNA: TGTGCCAGCAGCGACAATAGCAATCAGCCCCAGCATTTT. Translating it yields CASSDNSNQPQHF.

The genes are TRBV7-9 and TRBJ2-1; 13 bases agree with TRBD2. Germline V gives CDR1 SEHNR, CDR2 FQNEAQ (reference sequence). The CDR3 contains 17 residues. The V and J ends lost 5 bases and 2 bases, in that order; junction bases with no gene match: 6. Here the CDR3 DNA reads TGTGCCAGCAGCCCAGGACTAGCGGGAGTCCCCTACAATGAGCAGTTCTTC. Encoded protein: CASSPGLAGVPYNEQFF.

The genes are TRBV6-1 and TRBJ1-2; D remains unclear. Trimming pared 4 bases from V and 5 bases from J, leaving 11 bases between. Germline CDR1 reads MNHNS; CDR2 reads SASEGT. The CDR3 extends over 13 amino acids. The CDR3 bases are TGTGCCAGCAGTGCCGGCTTGGGGTATGGCTACACCTTC. Translating gives CASSAGLGYGYTF.

The rearrangement joins TRBV9 to TRBJ2-7, with 11 bases fitting TRBD2. The germline gives CDR1 SGDLS, CDR2 YYNGEE. Unmatched junction bases numbered 11, after V lost 6 bases and J lost 3 bases. The CDR3 covers 16 residues. This CDR3 is CASNPGTSGGNYEQYF. In DNA form, the CDR3 reads TGTGCCAGCAACCCCGGGACTAGCGGAGGGAACTACGAGCAGTACTTC.

This clone came up once. V and J are TRBV2 and TRBJ2-3; 10 positions agree with TRBD2. The CDR3 runs to 15 residues. J lost 4 bases, V lost 6 bases, and 7 bases had no gene match. CDR1 is SNHLY and CDR2 is FYNNEI in the germline V gene. The chain's CDR3 is CASRGSGRASDTQYF. Written as DNA, the CDR3 is TGTGCCAGCAGGGGAAGCGGGAGGGCCTCAGATACGCAGTATTTT.

This sequence joins TRBV11-2 and TRBJ2-1; D gene unclear. The CDR3 is made up of 16 amino acids. Trimming stripped 1 base from V and 0 bases from J, with 10 bases between. Germline V CDR1 and CDR2: SGHAT, FQNNGV. Written as DNA, the CDR3 is TGTGCCAGCAGCTTAGGGTCCAGCGTCTCCTACAATGAGCAGTTCTTC. Protein sequence: CASSLGSSVSYNEQFF.

This clone was counted a single time. Within the sample, other DNA sequences also encode this same CDR3. The chain combines TRBV11-2 with TRBJ2-7, with 8 bases lining up with TRBD2. CDR1 and CDR2 (germline): SGHAT, FQNNGV. CDR3 length equals 14 residues. V lost 3 bases to trimming and J lost 0 bases; unmatched junction nucleotides: 1. CDR3 sequence reads: CASSFTSGSYEQYF. The CDR3 DNA reads as TGTGCCAGCAGCTTCACTAGCGGCTCCTACGAGCAGTACTTC.

This chain joins TRBV2 and TRBJ1-5; TRBD1 agrees at 7 bases. The CDR3 sequence is 15 residues long. V dropped 7 bases and J dropped 0; count of bases not matched to a gene: 6. The germline V gene encodes CDR1 SNHLY and CDR2 FYNNEI. Here the CDR3 reads CASTRGQYSNQPQHF. The CDR3 DNA sequence: TGTGCCAGCACCCGGGGACAGTATAGCAATCAGCCCCAGCATTTT.

The V call is TRBV28, the J call TRBJ2-2; D may be TRBD1 (6 bases). Trimming took 8 bases from V and 6 from J, leaving 16 bases between them. CDR1 MDHEN and CDR2 SYDVKM come from the germline V gene. This CDR3 has 14 residues. The CDR3 nucleotides read TGTGCCAGCCATTCTAGTGGGGGCCCCGGGGAGCTGTTTTTT. Translating it yields CASHSSGGPGELFF.